This TCR beta chain was recorded in a study of identical twins. This CDR3 contains 16 residues. In germline, CDR1 is WSHSY, CDR2 SAAADI. Trimming took 4 bases from V and 3 from J; bases not matched to a gene: 6. One entry per CDR3 protein results from TCRdb running MiXCR on the 5' RACE reads. In the table there are roughly 190,000 distinct CDR3 sequences, more than 15% of which are singletons. The same sample was also used in a study of T cells expressing NK-cell markers. That work states: There were seven HCMV-seropositive donors and one seronegative donor among the eight sequenced. Of the CD8+ T cells in about 6 donors, roughly 1.0-7.5% belonged to dominant NKG2C+ clonotypes.

This sequence originates from a woman aged 18 to 35 in good health. Sequencing was performed on CD8+ T cells sorted from blood. The rearrangement links TRBV10-2 to TRBJ2-7; 13 bases are shared with TRBD2. CDR3 coding DNA: TGCGCCAGCAGTGTAGAGGGGACTAGCGGGATCTACGAGCAGTACTTC. Translating it yields CASSVEGTSGIYEQYF.